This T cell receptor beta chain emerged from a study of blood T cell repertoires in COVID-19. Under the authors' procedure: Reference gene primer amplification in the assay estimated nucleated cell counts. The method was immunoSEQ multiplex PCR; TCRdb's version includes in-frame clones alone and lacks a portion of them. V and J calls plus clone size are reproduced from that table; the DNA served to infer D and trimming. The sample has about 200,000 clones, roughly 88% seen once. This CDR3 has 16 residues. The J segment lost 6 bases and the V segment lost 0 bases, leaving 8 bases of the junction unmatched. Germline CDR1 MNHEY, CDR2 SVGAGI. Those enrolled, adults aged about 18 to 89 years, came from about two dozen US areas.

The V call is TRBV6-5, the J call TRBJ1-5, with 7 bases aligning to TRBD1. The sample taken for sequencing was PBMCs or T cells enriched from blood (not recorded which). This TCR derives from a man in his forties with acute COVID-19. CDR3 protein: CASSYSADRVSQPQHF. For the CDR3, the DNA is TGTGCCAGCAGTTACTCCGCAGACAGGGTTAGTCAGCCCCAGCATTTT.